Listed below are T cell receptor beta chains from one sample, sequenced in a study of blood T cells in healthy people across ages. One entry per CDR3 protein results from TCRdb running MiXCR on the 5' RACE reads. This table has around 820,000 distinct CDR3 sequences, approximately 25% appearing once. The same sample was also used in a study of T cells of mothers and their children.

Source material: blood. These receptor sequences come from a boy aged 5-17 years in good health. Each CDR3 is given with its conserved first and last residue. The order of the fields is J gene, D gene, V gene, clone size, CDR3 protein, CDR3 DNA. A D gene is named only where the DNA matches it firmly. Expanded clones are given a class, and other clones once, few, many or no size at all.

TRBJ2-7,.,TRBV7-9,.,CASSSTASPYEQYF,TGTGCCAGCAGCTCCACAGCCTCACCTTACGAGCAGTACTTC
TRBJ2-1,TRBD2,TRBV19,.,CASRRTRTSGRVEQFF,TGTGCCAGTAGACGAACGAGAACTAGCGGGAGGGTTGAGCAGTTCTTC
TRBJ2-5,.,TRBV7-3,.,CASSPDPVRATQYF,TGTGCCAGCAGCCCGGACCCTGTGAGGGCGACCCAGTACTTC
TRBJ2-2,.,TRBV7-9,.,CAGSLGTLGAGELFF,TGTGCCGGCAGCTTGGGGACCCTAGGGGCCGGGGAGCTGTTTTTT
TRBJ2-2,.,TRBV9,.,CASSVAGGAVTGELFF,TGTGCCAGCAGCGTAGCTGGGGGAGCGGTCACCGGGGAGCTGTTTTTT
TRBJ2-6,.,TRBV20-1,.,CSARLSGANVLTF,TGCAGTGCTAGGCTCTCTGGGGCCAACGTCCTGACTTTC
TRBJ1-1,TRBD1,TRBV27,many,CASSTQTGIAEAFF,TGTGCCAGCAGTACCCAGACAGGGATCGCTGAAGCTTTCTTT
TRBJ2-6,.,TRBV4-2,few,CASSQEAATGANVLTF,TGTGCCAGCAGCCAAGAGGCGGCGACTGGGGCCAACGTCCTGACTTTC
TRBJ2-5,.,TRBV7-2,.,CASSLYGLARRGEYF,TGTGCCAGCAGCTTATATGGGCTAGCCCGCCGTGGAGAGTACTTC
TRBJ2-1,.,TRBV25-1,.,CASSEYPGTARETSYNEQFF,TGTGCCAGCAGTGAATACCCAGGGACAGCGCGGGAGACTTCCTACAATGAGCAGTTCTTC
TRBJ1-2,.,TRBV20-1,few,CSARVSRQKPTGGGYTF,TGCAGTGCTAGAGTTTCACGACAAAAACCGACTGGGGGCGGCTACACCTTC
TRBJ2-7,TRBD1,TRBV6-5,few,CASSYSYGTGSLYEQYF,TGTGCCAGCAGTTACTCGTACGGGACAGGAAGCCTCTACGAGCAGTACTTC
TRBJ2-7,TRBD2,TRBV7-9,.,CASSPGTSGRHEQYF,TGTGCCAGCAGCCCCGGGACTAGCGGGAGACACGAGCAGTACTTC
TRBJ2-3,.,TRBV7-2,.,CASSSLWGDTQYF,TGTGCCAGCAGCTCCCTCTGGGGAGATACGCAGTATTTT
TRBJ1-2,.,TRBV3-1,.,CASSRREIGYTF,TGTGCCAGCAGCCGTCGGGAGATCGGCTACACCTTC
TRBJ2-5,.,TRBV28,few,CASTGVIAGSQYF,TGTGCCAGCACCGGAGTGATAGCCGGGTCCCAGTACTTC
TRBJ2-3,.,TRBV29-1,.,CSLLGGSSTDTQYF,TGCAGCCTCCTTGGCGGATCTAGCACAGATACGCAGTATTTT
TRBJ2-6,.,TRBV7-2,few,CARAEANVLTF,TGTGCCAGGGCGGAGGCCAACGTCCTGACTTTC
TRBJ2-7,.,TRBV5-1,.,CASSLGLTGKQYF,TGCGCCAGCAGCTTGGGGCTAACAGGGAAGCAGTACTTC
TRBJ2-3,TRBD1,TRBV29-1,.,CSVEGGSGTDTQYF,TGCAGCGTCGAAGGGGGCTCGGGGACAGATACGCAGTATTTT
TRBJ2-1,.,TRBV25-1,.,CASSEIQGSGAGNEQFF,TGTGCCAGCAGTGAAATCCAGGGGTCAGGGGCTGGGAATGAGCAGTTCTTC
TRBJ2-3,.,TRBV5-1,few,CASSLGAGTDTQYF,TGTGCCAGCAGCTTAGGGGCAGGGACAGATACGCAGTATTTT
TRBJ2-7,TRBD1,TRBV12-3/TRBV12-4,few,CASSLWDRIYEQYF,TGTGCCAGCAGCTTGTGGGACAGAATTTACGAGCAGTACTTC
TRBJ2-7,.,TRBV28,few,CASMGGGSSYGQYF,TGTGCCAGCATGGGGGGCGGCAGCTCCTACGGGCAGTACTTC